This TCR beta chain was captured in a study of blood T cells in healthy people across ages. Note on this clonotype: The antigen is not known.

V trimming: 4 bases; J trimming: 8 bases; junction bases outside the gene matches: 14. Germline values: CDR1 DFQATT, CDR2 SNEGSKA (reference sequence). CDR3 length: 16 residues. Whole-study findings and limits: Diversity of TCR beta per million T cells declined in a roughly linear way with age. Diversity was higher, and naive CD4+ cells more numerous, in long-lived donors than in aged donors. Expanded clonotype shifts may have been confounded, as the donors had an unknown CMV status. Researchers said unsorted PBMCs prevented a conclusive naive versus antigen-experienced comparison.

The use of a sample-barcoded 5' primer and a J-beta primer mix characterized a second PCR of about 7 to 12 cycles. TCRdb ran MiXCR on the 5' RACE reads and lists one entry per CDR3 protein. The sample has just over 1 million distinct CDR3 sequences; 45% are singletons. This receptor was obtained from a woman in her fifties or sixties in good health. Sequencing was done on a sample of blood. V usage is TRBV20-1 and J usage is TRBJ2-1, with TRBD2 matching 10 bases. The DNA of the CDR3 is TGCAGTGCTAAGTTCCCAGCGGGAGGGCCAGGGGATGAGCAGTTCTTC. Translating it yields CSAKFPAGGPGDEQFF.